This TCR beta chain was captured in a study of PD-L1 blockade in urothelial cancer. PCRs each included synthetic TCR analog templates spiked in. Produced via immunoSEQ multiplex PCR; TCRdb's table is partial and in-frame only. The sample yields 50,000 or so clones, approximately 84% seen once. The time point: pretreatment peripheral blood. The CDR3 has 15 residues. With 3 bases clipped from V and 7 bases from J, the junction kept 10 bases outside the gene matches. Per the germline V gene, CDR1 is LNHDA and CDR2 is SQIVND (reference sequence). This receptor was identified in a man between 50 and 59 years old with urothelial cancer. The rearrangement links TRBV19 to TRBJ2-7, with TRBD2 matching 9 bases. Sequenced here: PBMCs, sampled around atezolizumab (anti-PD-L1) treatment. The CDR3 bases are TGTGCCAGTAGTATTGAGTTAGCGGGGGCGAGGGAGCAGTACTTC. As protein: CASSIELAGAREQYF.